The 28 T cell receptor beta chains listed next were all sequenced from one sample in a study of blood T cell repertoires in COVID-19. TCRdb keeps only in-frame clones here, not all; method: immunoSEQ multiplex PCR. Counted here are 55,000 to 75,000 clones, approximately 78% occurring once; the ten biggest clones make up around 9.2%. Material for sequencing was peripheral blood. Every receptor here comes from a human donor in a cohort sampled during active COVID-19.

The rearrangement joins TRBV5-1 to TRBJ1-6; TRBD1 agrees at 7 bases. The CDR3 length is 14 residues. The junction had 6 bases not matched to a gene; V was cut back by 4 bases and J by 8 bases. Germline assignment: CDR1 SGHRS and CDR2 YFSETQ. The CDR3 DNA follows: TGCGCCAGCAGCCGACAGGGTAGCGATTCACCCCTCCACTTT. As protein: CASSRQGSDSPLHF.

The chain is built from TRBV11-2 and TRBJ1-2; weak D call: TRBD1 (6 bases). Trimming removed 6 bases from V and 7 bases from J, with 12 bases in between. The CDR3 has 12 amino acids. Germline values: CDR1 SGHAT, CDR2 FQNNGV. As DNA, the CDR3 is TGTGCCAGCAGTCCCGGGGGGGCTGGCTACACCTTC. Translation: CASSPGGAGYTF.

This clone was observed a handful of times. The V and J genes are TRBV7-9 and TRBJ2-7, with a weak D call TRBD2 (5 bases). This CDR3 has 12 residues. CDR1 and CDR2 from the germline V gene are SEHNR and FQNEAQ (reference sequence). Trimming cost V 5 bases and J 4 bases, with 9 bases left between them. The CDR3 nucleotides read TGTGCCAGCAGCCCGGGGTTTTACGAGCAGTACTTC. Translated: CASSPGFYEQYF.

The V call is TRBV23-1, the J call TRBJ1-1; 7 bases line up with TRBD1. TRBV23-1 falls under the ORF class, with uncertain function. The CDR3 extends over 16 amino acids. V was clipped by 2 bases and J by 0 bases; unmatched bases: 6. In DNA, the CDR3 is TGCGCCAGCAGTCAACTTCGACAGGGTCTGAACACTGAAGCTTTCTTT. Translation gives CASSQLRQGLNTEAFF.

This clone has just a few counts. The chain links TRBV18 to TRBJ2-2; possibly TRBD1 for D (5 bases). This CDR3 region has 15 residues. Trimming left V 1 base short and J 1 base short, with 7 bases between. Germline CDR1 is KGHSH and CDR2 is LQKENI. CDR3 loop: CASSPQGKNTGELFF. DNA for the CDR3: TGTGCCAGCTCACCACAGGGGAAGAACACCGGGGAGCTGTTTTTT.

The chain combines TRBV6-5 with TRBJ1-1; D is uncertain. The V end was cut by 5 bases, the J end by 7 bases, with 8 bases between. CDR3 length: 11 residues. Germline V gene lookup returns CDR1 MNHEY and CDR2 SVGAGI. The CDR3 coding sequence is TGTGCCAGCAGTCAGTTCCTTGAAGCTTTCTTT. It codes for CASSQFLEAFF.

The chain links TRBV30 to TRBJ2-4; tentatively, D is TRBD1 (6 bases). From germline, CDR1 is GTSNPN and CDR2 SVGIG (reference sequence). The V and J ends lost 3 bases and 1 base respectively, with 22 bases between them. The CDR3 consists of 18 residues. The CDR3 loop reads CAWSRQVGGKSAKNIQYF. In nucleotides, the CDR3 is TGTGCCTGGAGCCGACAGGTAGGGGGAAAATCGGCCAAAAACATTCAGTACTTC.

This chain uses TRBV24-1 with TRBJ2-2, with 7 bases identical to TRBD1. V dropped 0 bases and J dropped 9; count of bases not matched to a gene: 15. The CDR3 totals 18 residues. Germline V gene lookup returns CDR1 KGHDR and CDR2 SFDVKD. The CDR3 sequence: CATSDLGDSTSPSRELFF. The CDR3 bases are TGTGCCACCAGTGATTTGGGGGACAGTACCTCCCCGTCGAGGGAGCTGTTTTTT.

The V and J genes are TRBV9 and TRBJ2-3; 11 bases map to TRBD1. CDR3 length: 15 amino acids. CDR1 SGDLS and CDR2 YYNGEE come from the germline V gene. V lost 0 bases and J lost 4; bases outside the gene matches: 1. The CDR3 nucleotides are TGTGCCAGCAGCGTAGGGGACAGGGGGTCAGATACGCAGTATTTT. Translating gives CASSVGDRGSDTQYF.

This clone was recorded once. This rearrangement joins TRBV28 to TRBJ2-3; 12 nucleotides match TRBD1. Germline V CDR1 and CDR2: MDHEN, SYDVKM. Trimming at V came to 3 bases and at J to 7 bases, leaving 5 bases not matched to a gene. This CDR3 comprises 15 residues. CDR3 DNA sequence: TGTGCCAGCAGTTTGGGACAGGGGGCTGTAAATACGCAGTATTTT. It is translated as CASSLGQGAVNTQYF. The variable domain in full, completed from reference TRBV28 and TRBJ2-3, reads DVKVTQSSRYLVKRTGEKVFLECVQDMDHENMFWYRQDPGLGLRLIYFSYDVKMKEKGDIPEGYSVSREKKERFSLILESASTNQTSMYLCASSLGQGAVNTQYFGPGTRLTVL.

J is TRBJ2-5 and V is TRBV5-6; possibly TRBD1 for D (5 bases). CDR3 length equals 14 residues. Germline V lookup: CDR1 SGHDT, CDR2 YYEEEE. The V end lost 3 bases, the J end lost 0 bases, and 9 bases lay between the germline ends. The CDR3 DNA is TGTGCCAGCAGCTACAGGTACCACCAAGAGACCCAGTACTTC. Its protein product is CASSYRYHQETQYF. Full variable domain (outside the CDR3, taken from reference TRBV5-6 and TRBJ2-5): DAGVTQSPTHLIKTRGQQVTLRCSPKSGHDTVSWYQQALGQGPQFIFQYYEEEERQRGNFPDRFSGHQFPNYSSELNVNALLLGDSALYLCASSYRYHQETQYFGPGTRLLVL.

The CDR3 sequence is CAIRDTGTRDYEQYF. CDR3 nucleotides: TGTGCCATCAGAGATACCGGGACTAGAGATTACGAGCAGTACTTC. This rearrangement joins TRBV10-3 to TRBJ2-7, with TRBD2 matching 8 bases. V gave up 6 bases and J gave up 4 bases; unmatched junction bases: 11. The CDR3 length is 15 residues. Germline CDR1 is ENHRY and CDR2 is SYGVKD.

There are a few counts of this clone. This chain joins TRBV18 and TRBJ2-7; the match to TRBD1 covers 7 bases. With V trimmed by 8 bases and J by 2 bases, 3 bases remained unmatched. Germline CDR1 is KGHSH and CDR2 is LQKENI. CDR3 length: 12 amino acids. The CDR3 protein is CASRGQAYEQYF. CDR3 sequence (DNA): TGTGCCAGCCGCGGACAGGCCTACGAGCAGTACTTC.

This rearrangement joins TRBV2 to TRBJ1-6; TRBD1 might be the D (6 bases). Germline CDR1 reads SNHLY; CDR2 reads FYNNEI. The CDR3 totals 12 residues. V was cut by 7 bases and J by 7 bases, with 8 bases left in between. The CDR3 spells CASNRDNSPLHF. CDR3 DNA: TGTGCCAGCAACAGGGACAATTCACCCCTCCACTTT.

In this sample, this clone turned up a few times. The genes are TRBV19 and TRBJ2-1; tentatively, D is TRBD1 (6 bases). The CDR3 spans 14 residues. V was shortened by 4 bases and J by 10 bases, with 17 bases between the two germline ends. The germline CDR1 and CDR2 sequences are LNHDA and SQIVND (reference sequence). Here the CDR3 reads CASSSWGRGGEQFF. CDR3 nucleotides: TGTGCCAGTAGTAGCTGGGGGCGCGGCGGGGAGCAGTTCTTC.

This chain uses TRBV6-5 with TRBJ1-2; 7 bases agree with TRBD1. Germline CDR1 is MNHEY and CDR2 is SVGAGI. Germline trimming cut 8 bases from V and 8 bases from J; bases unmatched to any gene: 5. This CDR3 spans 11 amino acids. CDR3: CASGQAGGYTF. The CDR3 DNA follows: TGTGCCAGCGGACAGGCGGGGGGCTACACCTTC.

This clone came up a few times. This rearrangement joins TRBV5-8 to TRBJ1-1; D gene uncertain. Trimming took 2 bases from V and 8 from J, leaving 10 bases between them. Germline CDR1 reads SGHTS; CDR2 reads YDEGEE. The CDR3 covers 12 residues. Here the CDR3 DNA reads TGTGCCAGCAGCTTCCCGCGGGCCGAAGCTTTCTTT. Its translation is CASSFPRAEAFF.

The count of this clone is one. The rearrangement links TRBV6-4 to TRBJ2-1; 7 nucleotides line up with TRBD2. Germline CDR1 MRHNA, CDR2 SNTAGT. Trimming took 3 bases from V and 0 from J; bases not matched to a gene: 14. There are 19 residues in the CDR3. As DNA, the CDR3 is TGTGCCAGCAGTGAGGCGGGAGAACGGACTATTTGCTCCTACAATGAGCAGTTCTTC. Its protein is CASSEAGERTICSYNEQFF.

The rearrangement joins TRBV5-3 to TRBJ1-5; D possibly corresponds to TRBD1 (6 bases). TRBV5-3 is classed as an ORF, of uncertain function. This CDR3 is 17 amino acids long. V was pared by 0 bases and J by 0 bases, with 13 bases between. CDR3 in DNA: TGTGCCAGAAGCTTGGTGGCAGGGGATTATAGCAATCAGCCCCAGCATTTT. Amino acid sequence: CARSLVAGDYSNQPQHF.

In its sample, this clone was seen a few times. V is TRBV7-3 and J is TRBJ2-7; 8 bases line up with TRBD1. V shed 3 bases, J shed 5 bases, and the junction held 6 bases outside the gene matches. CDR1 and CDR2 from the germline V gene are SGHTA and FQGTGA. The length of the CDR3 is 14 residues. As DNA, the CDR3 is TGTGCCAGCAGCTTCGGACAGGGACATAACGAGCAGTACTTC. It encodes CASSFGQGHNEQYF.

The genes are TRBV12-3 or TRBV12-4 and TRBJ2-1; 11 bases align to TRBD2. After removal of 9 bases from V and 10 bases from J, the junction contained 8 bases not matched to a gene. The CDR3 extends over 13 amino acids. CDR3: CASQLLAGDEQFF. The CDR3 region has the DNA TGTGCCAGTCAGTTACTAGCGGGAGACGAGCAGTTCTTC.

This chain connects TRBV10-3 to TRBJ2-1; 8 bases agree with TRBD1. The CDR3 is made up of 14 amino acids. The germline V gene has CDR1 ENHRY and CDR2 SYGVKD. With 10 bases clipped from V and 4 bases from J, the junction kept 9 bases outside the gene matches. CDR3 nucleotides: TGTGCCACCCAAGCTCGACAGGGGTACAATGAGCAGTTCTTC. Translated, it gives CATQARQGYNEQFF.

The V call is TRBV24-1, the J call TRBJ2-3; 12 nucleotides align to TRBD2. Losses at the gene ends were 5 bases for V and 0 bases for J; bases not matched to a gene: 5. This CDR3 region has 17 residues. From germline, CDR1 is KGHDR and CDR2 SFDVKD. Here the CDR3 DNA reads TGTGCCACCAGTGGGGCTAGCGGGAGGGACAGCACAGATACGCAGTATTTT. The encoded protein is CATSGASGRDSTDTQYF.

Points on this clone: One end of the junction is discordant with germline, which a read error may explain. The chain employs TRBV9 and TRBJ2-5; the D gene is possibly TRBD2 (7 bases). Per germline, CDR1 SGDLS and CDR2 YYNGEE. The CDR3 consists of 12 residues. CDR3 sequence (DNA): TGTACCAGGGGAGGGGCCTGGGAGACCCAGTACTTC. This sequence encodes CTRGGAWETQYF.

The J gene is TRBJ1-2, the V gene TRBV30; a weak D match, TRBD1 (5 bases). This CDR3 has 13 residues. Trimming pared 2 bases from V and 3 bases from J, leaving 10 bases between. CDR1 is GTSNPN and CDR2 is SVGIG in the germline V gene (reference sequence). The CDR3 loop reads CAWSTRADYGYTF. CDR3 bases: TGTGCCTGGAGTACCAGGGCGGACTATGGCTACACCTTC.

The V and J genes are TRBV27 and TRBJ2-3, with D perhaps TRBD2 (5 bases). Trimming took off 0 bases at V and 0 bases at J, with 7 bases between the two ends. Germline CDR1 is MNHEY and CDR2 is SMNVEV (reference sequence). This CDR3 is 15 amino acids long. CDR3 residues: CASSLSGGSTDTQYF. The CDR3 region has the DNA TGTGCCAGCAGTTTATCGGGCGGGAGCACAGATACGCAGTATTTT.

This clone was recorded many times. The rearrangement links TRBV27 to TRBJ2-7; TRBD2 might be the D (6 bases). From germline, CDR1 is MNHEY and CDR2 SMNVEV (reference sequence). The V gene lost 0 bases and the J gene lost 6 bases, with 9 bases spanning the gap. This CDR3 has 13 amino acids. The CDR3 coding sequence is TGTGCCAGCAGTTTATCTCCGGGACTCGAGCAGTACTTC. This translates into CASSLSPGLEQYF.

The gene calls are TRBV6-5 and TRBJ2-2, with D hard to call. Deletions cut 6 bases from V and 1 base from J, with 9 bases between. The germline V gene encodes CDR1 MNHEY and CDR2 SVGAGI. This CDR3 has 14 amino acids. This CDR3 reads CASSLTLNTGELFF. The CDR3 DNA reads TGTGCCAGCAGCCTAACGCTGAACACCGGGGAGCTGTTTTTT.